Included here is one TCR beta chain sequence, with context. This CDR3 spans 14 amino acids. The germline V and J ends were trimmed by 5 bases and 6 bases, with 16 bases remaining between them. Germline CDR1 is SEHNR and CDR2 is FQNEAQ (reference sequence). Reverse transcription of about 0.5 to 1 ug RNA was carried out with random hexamers. Multiplex immunoSEQ PCR targeted 54 Vbeta and 13 Jbeta TCR beta segments. From the immunoSEQ multiplex PCR reads, TCRdb called clonotypes with MiXCR, one entry per CDR3 protein. The table shows approximately 71,000 distinct CDR3 sequences, with just over 95% occurring only once. The sample belongs to a study of CD8 T cells in Susac syndrome.

The sequence came from a human donor with multiple sclerosis. The chain uses TRBV7-9 and TRBJ1-2, with D tentatively TRBD1 (5 bases). The sequenced sample consisted of CD4+ T cells from PBMCs. The CDR3 region is CASSRPGGVDGYTF. The CDR3 nucleotides read TGTGCCAGCAGCCGGCCGGGGGGTGTCGATGGCTACACCTTC. Full variable domain (remainder filled in from reference TRBV7-9 and TRBJ1-2): DTGVSQNPRHKITKRGQNVTFRCDPISEHNRLYWYRQTLGQGPEFLTYFQNEAQLEKSRLLSDRFSAERPKGSFSTLEIQRTEQGDSAMYLCASSRPGGVDGYTFGSGTRLTVV.